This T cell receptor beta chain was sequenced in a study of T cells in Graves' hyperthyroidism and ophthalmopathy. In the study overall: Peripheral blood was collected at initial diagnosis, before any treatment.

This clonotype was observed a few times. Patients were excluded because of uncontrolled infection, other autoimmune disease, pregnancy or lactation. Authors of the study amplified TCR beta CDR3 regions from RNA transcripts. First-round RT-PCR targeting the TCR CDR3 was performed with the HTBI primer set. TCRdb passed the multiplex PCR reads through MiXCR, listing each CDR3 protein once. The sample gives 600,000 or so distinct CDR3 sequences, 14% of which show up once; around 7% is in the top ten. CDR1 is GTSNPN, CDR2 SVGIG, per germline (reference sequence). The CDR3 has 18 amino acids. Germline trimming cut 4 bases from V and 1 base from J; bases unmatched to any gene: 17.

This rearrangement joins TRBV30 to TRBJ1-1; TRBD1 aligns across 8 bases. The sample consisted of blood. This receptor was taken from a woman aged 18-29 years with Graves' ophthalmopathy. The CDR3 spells CAWNPAPDRATWNTEAFF. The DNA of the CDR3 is TGTGCCTGGAACCCCGCCCCGGACAGGGCAACGTGGAACACTGAAGCTTTCTTT.